These T cell receptor beta chains were read from a single sample in a study of human T cells and chemical hapten exposure. TCRdb called the RACE reads again in MiXCR, with one record for every CDR3 protein. The top ten clones hold roughly 3.1% of a sample with 95,000 or so distinct CDR3 sequences, roughly 11% of them seen once. Sequences were derived from whole blood, sampled in connection with sensitization to the hapten diphenylcyclopropenone (DPC). The receptors originated from a woman in her thirties or forties with alopecia areata. Some clones in this sample may be carry-over from other donors' samples. Both conserved end residues are trimmed from each CDR3.

v_call | cdr3_aa
TRBV6-6 | ASSPLVGQGAWETQY
TRBV13 | ASSPPPGGAPSTDTQY
TRBV14 | ASSQAGTGSNEKLF
TRBV29-1 | SVEDRNTEAF
TRBV4-2 | ASSQSGVQY
TRBV28 | ASSYRGPGELF
TRBV12-3/TRBV12-4 | ASSPSGVNEQF
TRBV6-1 | ASSVAGGLTDTQY
TRBV6-1 | ASSEATTDTQY
TRBV7-3 | ASSPGDVSGQI
TRBV6-1 | AGRTGSFTDTQY
TRBV5-1 | ASSPGDRGPDKQY
TRBV4-1 | ASSQARGPYNEQF